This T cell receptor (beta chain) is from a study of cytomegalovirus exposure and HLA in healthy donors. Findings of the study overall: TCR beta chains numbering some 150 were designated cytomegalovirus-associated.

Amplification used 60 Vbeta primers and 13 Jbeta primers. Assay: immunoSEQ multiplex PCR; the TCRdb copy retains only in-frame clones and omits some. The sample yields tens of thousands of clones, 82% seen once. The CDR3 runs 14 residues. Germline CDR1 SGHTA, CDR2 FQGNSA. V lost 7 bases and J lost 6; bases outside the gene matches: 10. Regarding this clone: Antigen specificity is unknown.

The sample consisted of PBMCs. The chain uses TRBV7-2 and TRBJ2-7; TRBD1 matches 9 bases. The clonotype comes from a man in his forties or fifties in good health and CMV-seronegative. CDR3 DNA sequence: TGTGCCAGCAACGAAGGGACAGGGCTTGGCGAGCAGTACTTC. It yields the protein CASNEGTGLGEQYF. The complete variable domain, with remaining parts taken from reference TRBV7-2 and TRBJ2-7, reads GAGVSQSPSNKVTEKGKDVELRCDPISGHTALYWYRQSLGQGLEFLIYFQGNSAPDKSGLPSDRFSAERTGGSVSTLTIQRTQQEDSAVYLCASNEGTGLGEQYFGPGTRLTVT.